This TCR beta chain was retrieved from a study of T cells in Graves' hyperthyroidism and ophthalmopathy (dated 2019 in TCRdb). For the study in its entirety: Peripheral blood was collected at initial diagnosis, before any treatment. After blood sampling, hyperthyroidism patients were treated with methimazole at a starting dose of 30 mg daily, and ophthalmopathy patients were treated with high-dose intravenous methylprednisolone. In about 6 Graves' hyperthyroidism patients, the study also compared T-cell repertoires from thyroid tissue with T-cell repertoires from blood. The paper describes TCR Vbeta CDR3 sequencing of 140 or so peripheral blood samples, made up of some 40 ophthalmopathy patients, some 80 hyperthyroidism patients and 17 progressor patients. The roughly 90 discovery patients were divided at random into training and test sets in a 7:3 ratio. To identify TCR V-J signatures that set the groups apart, the researchers used a discovery cohort of more than 95 patients, made up of under 50 with Graves' ophthalmopathy and about 60 with stable Graves' hyperthyroidism. Prospective prediction of ophthalmopathy was tested in an independent validation cohort consisting of 18 to 20 hyperthyroidism patients and some 15 patients who later progressed to ophthalmopathy.

This clonotype occurred a few times. Which antigen it targets is not known. No quality values exist for individual bases; no much larger clone is one base distant. The full study reports these points: Sample size was not statistically predetermined, and blinding of investigators to group allocation was not performed. Ophthalmopathy was separated from stable hyperthyroidism by a 13 V-J signature model, with just over 85% sensitivity and about 81% specificity obtained in cross-validation and 80%/75% obtained in testing. In validation, the model predicted progression to ophthalmopathy with over 65% sensitivity and roughly 75% specificity, a median of 6.5 months before onset. Blood samples also contained most of the expanded thyroid clonotypes (frequency above 0.001), which suggests that blood repertoires may reflect thyroid immune responses.

From cysteine to phenylalanine, the CDR3 is 19 amino acids long. Solely the CDR3 DNA is kept, with 57 bases framed from the first base. CDR1 is given as LGHDT and CDR2 as YNNKEL, both from the germline V gene (reference sequence). Here V drops 5 bases and J drops 0 bases, and the junction holds 13 bases not matched to any gene. Stable Graves' hyperthyroidism was defined as the absence of progression to ophthalmopathy over 18 months of follow-up. Hyperthyroidism patients were newly diagnosed, had a disease duration of under 2 months, and were aged 18 to 65 years. The study excluded patients with uncontrolled infections, other autoimmune diseases, pregnancy or lactation. Diagnoses relied on clinical symptoms, serum thyroxine and TRAb, thyroid ultrasound and orbital computed tomography. PBMCs were separated from around 9.1 ml of fresh peripheral blood using Ficoll-Paque density gradient centrifugation. Total RNA was extracted with Trizol reagent, and quality was checked on an Agilent 2100 Bioanalyzer.

The TCR beta CDR3 regions were amplified from the RNA transcripts. The first round of RT-PCR for the TCR CDR3 was performed with the HTBI primer set and the Qiagen OneStep RT-PCR kit. A second multiplex PCR round built the libraries, followed by size selection and purification. Libraries were sequenced paired-end with 100 bp reads on an Illumina HiSeq2000. Processing in the source paper ran as follows. Raw data were processed with SOAPnuke, discarding reads with adapters, uncalled bases, mean Phred below 15, or no exact constant-primer or identifier match. High-quality paired reads were merged with COPE v1.2.5, and unique nucleotide sequences were defined as clonotypes. Clonotypes were aligned to IMGT TRBV, TRBD and TRBJ reference segments using MiTCR v1.1. The analysis was restricted to V-J combinations with a frequency above 0.0001, which together covered 99.2% of the repertoires. A TCS score was defined as the ratio of F50 (clonal expansion) to E x V (chaos), with BLOSUM62-based TCRdist applied between CDR3 peptides within each V-J. Welch's t-statistics and random forest reduced around 520 V-J features to 13, which were used in a naive Bayes classifier (R e1071). TCRdb reanalyzed the raw reads on its own, using fastp at Q25 for trimming and MiXCR for clone calling, and kept in-frame beta chains. Rows are unified per CDR3 protein, each entry keeping the most common DNA and genes. These V and J calls rely on TCRdb rather than the paper's analysis. The sample data list more than 450,000 distinct CDR3 sequences, and around 15% of these were observed just once. Of the sample, about 15% falls within the top ten clones.

The TCR comes from a woman aged 40 to 49 with Graves' hyperthyroidism. The material sequenced was blood. The chain is encoded by TRBV3-1 joined to TRBJ2-2; 9 bases in the middle match TRBD2. The sequence in DNA is TGTGCCAGCAGCAAGACTAGCGGAGCTCCCTTCGCGAACACCGGGGAGCTGTTTTTT. Protein translation: CASSKTSGAPFANTGELFF.